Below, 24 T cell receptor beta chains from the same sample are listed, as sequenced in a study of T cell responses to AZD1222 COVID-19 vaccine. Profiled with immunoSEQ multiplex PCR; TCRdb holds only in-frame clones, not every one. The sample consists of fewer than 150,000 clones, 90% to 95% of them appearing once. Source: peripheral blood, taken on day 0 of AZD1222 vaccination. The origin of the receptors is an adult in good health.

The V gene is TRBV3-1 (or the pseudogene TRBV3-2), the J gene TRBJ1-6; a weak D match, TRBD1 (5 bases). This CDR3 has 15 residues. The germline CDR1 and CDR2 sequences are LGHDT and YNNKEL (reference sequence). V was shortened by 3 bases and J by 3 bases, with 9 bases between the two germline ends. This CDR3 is CASSQTAGYNSPLHF. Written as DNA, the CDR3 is TGTGCCAGCAGCCAGACAGCGGGCTATAATTCACCCCTCCACTTT.

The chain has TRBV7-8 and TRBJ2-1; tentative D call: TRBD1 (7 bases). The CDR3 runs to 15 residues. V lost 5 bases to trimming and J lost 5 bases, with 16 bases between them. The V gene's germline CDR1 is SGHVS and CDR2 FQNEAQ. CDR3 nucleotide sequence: TGTGCCAGCAGCCTCAGGGGGGCTAGAAACAATGAGCAGTTCTTC. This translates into CASSLRGARNNEQFF.

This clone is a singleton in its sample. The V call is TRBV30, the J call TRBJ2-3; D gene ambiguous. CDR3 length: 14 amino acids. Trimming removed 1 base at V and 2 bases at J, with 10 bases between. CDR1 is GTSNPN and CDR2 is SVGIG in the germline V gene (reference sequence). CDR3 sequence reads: CAWSERQTTDTQYF. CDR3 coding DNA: TGTGCCTGGAGTGAGAGGCAGACCACAGATACGCAGTATTTT.

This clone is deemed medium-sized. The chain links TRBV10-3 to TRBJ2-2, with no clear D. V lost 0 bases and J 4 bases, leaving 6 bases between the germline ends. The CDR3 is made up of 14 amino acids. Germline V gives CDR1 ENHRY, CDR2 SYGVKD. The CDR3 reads CAISESPSTGELFF. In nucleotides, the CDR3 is TGTGCCATCAGTGAGTCACCCAGCACCGGGGAGCTGTTTTTT.

The CDR3 DNA reads as TGTGCCATCAGAGGGGCGAACACTGAAGCTTTCTTT. This translates into CAIRGANTEAFF. The rearrangement links TRBV10-3 to TRBJ1-1; the D gene is possibly TRBD1 (5 bases). The CDR3 consists of 12 residues. Trimming took 6 bases from V and 1 from J, leaving 6 bases between them. Germline V gives CDR1 ENHRY, CDR2 SYGVKD.

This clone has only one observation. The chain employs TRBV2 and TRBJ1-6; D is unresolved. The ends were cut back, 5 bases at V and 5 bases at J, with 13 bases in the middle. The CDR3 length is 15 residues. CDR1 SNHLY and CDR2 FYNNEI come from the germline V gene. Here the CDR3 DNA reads TGTGCCAGCAGTCGAGGCGTCGGGGATAATTCACCCCTCCACTTT. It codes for CASSRGVGDNSPLHF.

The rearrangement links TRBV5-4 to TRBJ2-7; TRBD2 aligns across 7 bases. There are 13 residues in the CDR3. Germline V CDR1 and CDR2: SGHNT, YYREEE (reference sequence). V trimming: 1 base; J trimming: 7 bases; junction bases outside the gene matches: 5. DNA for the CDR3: TGTGCCAGCAGCTTGCGAGGTAGCGGGGAGCAGTACTTC. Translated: CASSLRGSGEQYF.

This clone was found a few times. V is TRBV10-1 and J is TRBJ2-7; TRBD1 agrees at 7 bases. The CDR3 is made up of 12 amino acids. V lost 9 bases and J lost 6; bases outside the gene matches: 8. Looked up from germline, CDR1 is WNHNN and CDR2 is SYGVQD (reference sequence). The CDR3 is CARLGTVGEQYF. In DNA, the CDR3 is TGCGCCAGACTCGGGACAGTTGGCGAGCAGTACTTC.

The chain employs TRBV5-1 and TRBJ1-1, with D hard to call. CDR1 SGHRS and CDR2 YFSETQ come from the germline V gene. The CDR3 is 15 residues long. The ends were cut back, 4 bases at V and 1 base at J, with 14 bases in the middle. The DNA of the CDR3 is TGCGCCAGCAGCACCCACTCCCAGGCGAACACTGAAGCTTTCTTT. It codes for CASSTHSQANTEAFF.

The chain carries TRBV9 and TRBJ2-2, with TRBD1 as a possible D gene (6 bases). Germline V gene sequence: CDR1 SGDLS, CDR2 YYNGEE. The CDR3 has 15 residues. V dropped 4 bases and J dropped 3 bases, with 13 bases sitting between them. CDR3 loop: CASSPPGTYTGELFF. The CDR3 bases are TGTGCCAGCAGCCCCCCCGGGACATACACCGGGGAGCTGTTTTTT.

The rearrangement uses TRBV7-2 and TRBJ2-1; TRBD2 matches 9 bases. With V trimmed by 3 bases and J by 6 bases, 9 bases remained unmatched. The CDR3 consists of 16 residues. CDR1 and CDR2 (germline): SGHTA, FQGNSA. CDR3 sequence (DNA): TGTGCCAGCAGCTTCCGTTGGGCTAGCGGGGCCAATGAGCAGTTCTTC. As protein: CASSFRWASGANEQFF.

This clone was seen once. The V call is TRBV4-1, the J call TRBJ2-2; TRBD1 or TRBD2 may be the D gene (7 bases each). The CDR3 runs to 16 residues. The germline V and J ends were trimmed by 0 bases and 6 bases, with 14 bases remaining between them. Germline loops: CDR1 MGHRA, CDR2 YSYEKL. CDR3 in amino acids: CASSQDQGGIPGELFF. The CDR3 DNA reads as TGCGCCAGCAGCCAAGATCAGGGGGGGATACCCGGGGAGCTGTTTTTT.

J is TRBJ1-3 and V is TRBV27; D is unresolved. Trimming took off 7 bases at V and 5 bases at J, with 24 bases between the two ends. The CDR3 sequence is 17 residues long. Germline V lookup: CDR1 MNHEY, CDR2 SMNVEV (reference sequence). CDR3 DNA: TGTGCCAGCATGGTCACGGCCGGTTCTAGTACAAGAAACACCATATATTTT. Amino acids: CASMVTAGSSTRNTIYF.

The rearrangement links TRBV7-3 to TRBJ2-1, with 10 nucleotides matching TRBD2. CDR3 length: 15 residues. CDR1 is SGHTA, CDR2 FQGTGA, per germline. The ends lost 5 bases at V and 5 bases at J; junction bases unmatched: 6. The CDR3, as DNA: TGTGCCAGCAGCGAGCCGGGACTAGCGCACAATGAGCAGTTCTTC. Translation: CASSEPGLAHNEQFF.

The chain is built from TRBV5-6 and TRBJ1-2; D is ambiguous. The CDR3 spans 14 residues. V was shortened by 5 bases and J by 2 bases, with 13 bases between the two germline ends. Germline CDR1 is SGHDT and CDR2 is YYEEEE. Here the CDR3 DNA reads TGTGCCAGCAGAAGAGCCGGGTCCAACTATGGCTACACCTTC. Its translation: CASRRAGSNYGYTF.

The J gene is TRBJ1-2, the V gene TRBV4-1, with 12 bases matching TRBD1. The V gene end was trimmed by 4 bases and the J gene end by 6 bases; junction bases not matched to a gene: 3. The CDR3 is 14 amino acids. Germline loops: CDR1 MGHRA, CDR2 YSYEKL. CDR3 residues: CASSRGTGGDGYTF. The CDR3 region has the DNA TGCGCCAGCAGCCGCGGGACAGGGGGCGATGGCTACACCTTC.

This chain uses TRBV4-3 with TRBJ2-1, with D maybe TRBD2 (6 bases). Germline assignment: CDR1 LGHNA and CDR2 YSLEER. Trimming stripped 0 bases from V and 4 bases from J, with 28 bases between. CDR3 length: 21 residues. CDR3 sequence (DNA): TGCGCCAGCAGCCAAGAGCTAACCGGGACTTTTATCGCCCCGAATTACAATGAGCAGTTCTTC. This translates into CASSQELTGTFIAPNYNEQFF.

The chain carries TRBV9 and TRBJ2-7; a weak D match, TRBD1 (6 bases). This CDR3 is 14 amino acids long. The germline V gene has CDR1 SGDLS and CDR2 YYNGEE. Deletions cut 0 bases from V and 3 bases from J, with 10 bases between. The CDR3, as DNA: TGTGCCAGCAGCGTAGAGCAGGGGCACTACGAGCAGTACTTC. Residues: CASSVEQGHYEQYF.

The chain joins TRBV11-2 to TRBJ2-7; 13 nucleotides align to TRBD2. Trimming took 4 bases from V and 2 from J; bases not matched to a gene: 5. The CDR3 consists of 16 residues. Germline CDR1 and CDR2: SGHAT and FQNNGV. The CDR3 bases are TGTGCCAGCAGCTCCATGGGGACTAGCGGGACCTACGAGCAGTACTTC. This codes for CASSSMGTSGTYEQYF.

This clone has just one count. CDR3: CASSLTRQSRSGNTIYF. CDR3 DNA sequence: TGTGCCAGCAGCTTGACCCGCCAGAGCCGCTCTGGAAACACCATATATTTT. This chain links TRBV5-8 with TRBJ1-3; the D is unclear. Germline CDR1 and CDR2: SGHTS and YDEGEE. The CDR3 has 17 amino acids. Between the trimmed V and J ends, which lost 1 base and 0 bases, there was a span of 14 bases.

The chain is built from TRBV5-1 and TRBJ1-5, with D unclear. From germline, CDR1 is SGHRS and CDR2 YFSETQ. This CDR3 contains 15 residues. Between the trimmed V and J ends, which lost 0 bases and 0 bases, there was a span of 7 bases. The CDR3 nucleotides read TGCGCCAGCAGCTTGGACCTTGATAGCAATCAGCCCCAGCATTTT. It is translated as CASSLDLDSNQPQHF.

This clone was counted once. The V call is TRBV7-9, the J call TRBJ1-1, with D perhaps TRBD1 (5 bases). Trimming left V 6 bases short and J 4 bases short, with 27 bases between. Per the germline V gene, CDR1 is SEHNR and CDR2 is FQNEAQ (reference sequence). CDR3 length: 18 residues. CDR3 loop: CASRHHRGGVLLRTEAFF. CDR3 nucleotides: TGTGCCAGCAGGCACCACCGGGGGGGAGTCCTTTTGCGCACTGAAGCTTTCTTT.

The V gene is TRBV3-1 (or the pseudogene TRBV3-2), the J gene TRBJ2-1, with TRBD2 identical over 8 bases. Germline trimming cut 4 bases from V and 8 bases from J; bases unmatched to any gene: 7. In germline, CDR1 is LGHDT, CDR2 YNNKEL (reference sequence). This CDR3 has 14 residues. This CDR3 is CASSRLGRAYEQFF. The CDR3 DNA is TGTGCCAGCAGCCGCCTCGGGAGGGCCTATGAGCAGTTCTTC.

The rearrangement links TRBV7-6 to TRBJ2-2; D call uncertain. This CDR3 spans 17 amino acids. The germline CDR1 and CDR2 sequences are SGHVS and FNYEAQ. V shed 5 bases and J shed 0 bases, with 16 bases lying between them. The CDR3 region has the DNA TGTGCCAGCAGCCTCTTTTTGGTCTCCGCGAACACCGGGGAGCTGTTTTTT. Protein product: CASSLFLVSANTGELFF.